These 32 T cell receptor beta chains came from one sample sequenced in a study of PD-1 blockade in mismatch repair-deficient tumors. Profiling relied on immunoSEQ multiplex PCR, and the TCRdb table lists in-frame clones only, not all of them. The table shows tens of thousands of clones, with approximately 84% occurring only once. Sequencing was performed on peripheral blood, taken 2 weeks after starting pembrolizumab. Receptors originate from an adult with mismatch repair-deficient cancer.

V and J are TRBV5-2 and TRBJ1-4. TRBV5-2 is classified as a pseudogene. The CDR3 loop spans 13 amino acids. The CDR3: CASSLVPDEKLFF. DNA for the CDR3: TGTGCCAGCAGCTTAGTGCCAGACGAAAAACTGTTTTTT.

The chain couples TRBV2 to TRBJ2-4; TRBD1 aligns across 9 bases. CDR1 SNHLY and CDR2 FYNNEI come from the germline V gene. The CDR3 has 16 amino acids. V shed 7 bases, J shed 6 bases, and the junction held 13 bases outside the gene matches. The CDR3 DNA reads TGTGCCAGCAAGGCCGTGATAGGGACAGGGATAAACATTCAGTACTTC. Translating it yields CASKAVIGTGINIQYF.

The chain joins TRBV6-1 to TRBJ2-7; 10 bases are a match to TRBD1. The CDR3 extends over 14 amino acids. V gave up 6 bases and J gave up 4 bases; unmatched junction bases: 6. Germline assignment: CDR1 MNHNS and CDR2 SASEGT. For the CDR3, the DNA is TGTGCCAGCAGGGAGAGACAGGGGGCGTACGAGCAGTACTTC. It encodes CASRERQGAYEQYF.

CDR3 sequence (DNA): TGCGCCAGCAGCCTGCGGGTCCTCTCCGAGCAGTACTTC. Encoded protein: CASSLRVLSEQYF. This chain joins TRBV5-1 and TRBJ2-7, with D perhaps TRBD2 (5 bases). V gave up 4 bases and J gave up 6 bases, with 14 bases separating them. The CDR3 runs 13 residues. Germline values: CDR1 SGHRS, CDR2 YFSETQ.

This chain links TRBV12-5 with TRBJ2-2, with TRBD1 as a possible D gene (6 bases). V was pared by 3 bases and J by 1 base, with 18 bases between. The CDR3 has 18 residues. In germline, CDR1 is LGHNT, CDR2 FRNRAP. CDR3 sequence reads: CASGFLLQGWGNTGELFF. Here the CDR3 DNA reads TGTGCTAGTGGTTTCCTACTACAGGGATGGGGGAACACCGGGGAGCTGTTTTTT.

The chain combines TRBV4-3 with TRBJ2-7; 7 bases align to TRBD2. The CDR3 runs to 17 residues. Losses at the gene ends were 0 bases for V and 2 bases for J; bases not matched to a gene: 10. Germline V CDR1 and CDR2: LGHNA, YSLEER. The CDR3 region is CASSQDDSGTTPYEQYF. The CDR3 DNA sequence: TGCGCCAGCAGCCAAGATGACAGCGGGACTACGCCCTACGAGCAGTACTTC.

The gene calls are TRBV9 and TRBJ2-5; 9 bases match TRBD1. The germline V gene encodes CDR1 SGDLS and CDR2 YYNGEE. V lost 0 bases and J lost 5; bases outside the gene matches: 2. This CDR3 region has 14 residues. The CDR3 here is CASSVEDRGETQYF. The CDR3 nucleotides are TGTGCCAGCAGCGTAGAGGACAGGGGTGAGACCCAGTACTTC.

V is TRBV10-2 and J is TRBJ2-3; D is perhaps TRBD1 (6 bases). The CDR3 runs 10 residues. In germline, CDR1 is WSHSY, CDR2 SAAADI. V was clipped by 7 bases and J by 14 bases, with 13 bases between them. Here the CDR3 DNA reads TGCGCCAGCAATGCAGGGGTCCGGTATTTT. It encodes CASNAGVRYF.

The J gene is TRBJ2-7, the V gene TRBV27; 7 bases are a match to TRBD1. CDR3 length: 14 residues. The germline CDR1 and CDR2 sequences are MNHEY and SMNVEV (reference sequence). V shed 4 bases, J shed 2 bases, and the junction held 5 bases outside the gene matches. CDR3 DNA: TGTGCCAGCAGTTCCTCGACAGGGACCTACGAGCAGTACTTC. As protein: CASSSSTGTYEQYF.

J is TRBJ2-5 and V is TRBV5-1; D is possibly TRBD1 (6 bases). Trimming cost V 1 base and J 2 bases, with 9 bases left between them. This CDR3 region has 14 residues. Germline CDR1 is SGHRS and CDR2 is YFSETQ. CDR3 DNA sequence: TGCGCCAGCAGCTTGAGCCAGGGGCAAGAGACCCAGTACTTC. This translates into CASSLSQGQETQYF.

The chain combines TRBV5-6 with TRBJ2-7, with 7 bases identical to TRBD1. In germline, CDR1 is SGHDT, CDR2 YYEEEE. The CDR3 has 15 amino acids. Trimming cost V 4 bases and J 5 bases; bases outside gene matches: 12. The CDR3 protein is CASSPQFQTGNEQYF. CDR3 nucleotide sequence: TGTGCCAGCAGCCCTCAATTTCAGACAGGGAACGAGCAGTACTTC.

The rearrangement links TRBV27 to TRBJ1-1; D is unresolved. The germline gives CDR1 MNHEY, CDR2 SMNVEV (reference sequence). The CDR3 runs 17 residues. Trimming left V 2 bases short and J 5 bases short, with 21 bases between. The CDR3 reads CASSLKSSGQRATEAFF. CDR3 DNA sequence: TGTGCCAGCAGTTTAAAGAGCAGTGGGCAGCGGGCAACTGAAGCTTTCTTT.

The chain recombines TRBV30 with TRBJ2-3; unclear D gene. Germline values: CDR1 GTSNPN, CDR2 SVGIG (reference sequence). CDR3 length: 13 residues. V was clipped by 0 bases and J by 0 bases, with 4 bases between them. The CDR3 DNA reads TGTGCCTGGAGTGTACGGAGCACAGATACGCAGTATTTT. Amino acid sequence: CAWSVRSTDTQYF.

The gene calls are TRBV19 and TRBJ2-7, with 9 bases that match TRBD2. With 6 bases clipped from V and 3 bases from J, the junction kept 9 bases outside the gene matches. Germline CDR1 reads LNHDA; CDR2 reads SQIVND (reference sequence). CDR3 length equals 15 residues. The CDR3 bases are TGTGCCAGTAGCCCTACCGGGACTAGCAGCTACGAGCAGTACTTC. It specifies CASSPTGTSSYEQYF.

This rearrangement joins TRBV5-4 to TRBJ1-2; D gene uncertain. CDR3 length: 15 amino acids. Trimming removed 2 bases at V and 4 bases at J, with 15 bases between. Germline V lookup: CDR1 SGHNT, CDR2 YYREEE (reference sequence). As DNA, the CDR3 is TGTGCCAGCAGCTTTAGAACTGAAGGTGGCTATGGCTACACCTTC. It translates to CASSFRTEGGYGYTF.

This clone was observed a handful of times. This chain joins TRBV7-3 and TRBJ1-1; D is possibly TRBD1 (6 bases). V was pared by 1 base and J by 10 bases, with 13 bases between. The germline CDR1 and CDR2 sequences are SGHTA and FQGTGA. The CDR3 totals 13 residues. In nucleotides, the CDR3 is TGTGCCAGCAGCTTAATCGGGGGCTCGGGAGCTTTCTTT. Residues: CASSLIGGSGAFF.

This sequence joins TRBV7-9 and TRBJ1-2; D remains unclear. The CDR3 is made up of 14 amino acids. Germline CDR1 and CDR2: SEHNR and FQNEAQ (reference sequence). Trimming left V 1 base short and J 6 bases short, with 12 bases between. CDR3 bases: TGTGCCAGCAGCTTAGTGGGCAAACGGGATGGCTACACCTTC. Translation: CASSLVGKRDGYTF.

V usage is TRBV11-3 and J usage is TRBJ2-3, with 7 bases aligning to TRBD2. Germline V gives CDR1 SGHNT, CDR2 YENEEA. The CDR3 runs to 15 residues. Germline trimming cut 6 bases from V and 6 bases from J; bases unmatched to any gene: 12. CDR3 sequence reads: CASSREDYQMDTQYF. CDR3 DNA: TGTGCCAGCAGTCGGGAGGACTACCAGATGGATACGCAGTATTTT.

The chain combines TRBV5-6 with TRBJ2-5; the D gene is possibly TRBD1 (5 bases). Germline CDR1 and CDR2: SGHDT and YYEEEE. This CDR3 is 14 amino acids long. V lost 3 bases to trimming and J lost 3 bases, with 12 bases between them. CDR3 sequence (DNA): TGTGCCAGCAGCTCGCGGCAGGGTAAAGAGACCCAGTACTTC. This encodes CASSSRQGKETQYF.

The genes are TRBV19 and TRBJ2-2, with D perhaps matching TRBD1 or TRBD2 (5 bases each). The V end was cut by 4 bases, the J end by 7 bases, with 13 bases between. Germline-derived CDR1 and CDR2 are LNHDA and SQIVND (reference sequence). This CDR3 is 14 amino acids long. CDR3 sequence: CASSRGTTVGELFF. CDR3 bases: TGTGCCAGTAGTAGGGGGACGACGGTCGGGGAGCTGTTTTTT.

V is TRBV7-9 and J is TRBJ2-3; 14 bases align to TRBD2. The V gene end was trimmed by 9 bases and the J gene end by 3 bases; junction bases not matched to a gene: 5. Germline lookup yields CDR1 SEHNR and CDR2 FQNEAQ (reference sequence). The CDR3 length is 15 residues. The CDR3 nucleotides are TGTGCCAGTGAAAGACTAGCGGGAGGGACAGATACGCAGTATTTT. It translates to CASERLAGGTDTQYF.

The sample holds a few counts of this clone. This chain uses TRBV19 with TRBJ2-1; 12 bases are shared with TRBD1. The germline CDR1 and CDR2 sequences are LNHDA and SQIVND (reference sequence). CDR3 size: 14 residues. With 8 bases clipped from V and 10 bases from J, the junction kept 9 bases outside the gene matches. This CDR3 reads CASRRDRGPLEQFF. The CDR3 DNA sequence: TGTGCCAGTCGAAGGGACAGGGGGCCCCTCGAGCAGTTCTTC.

The chain combines TRBV7-9 with TRBJ2-1; D may be TRBD1 or TRBD2 (5 bases each). Germline V gene lookup returns CDR1 SEHNR and CDR2 FQNEAQ (reference sequence). V shed 4 bases and J shed 4 bases, with 8 bases lying between them. CDR3 length: 13 residues. The CDR3 region has the DNA TGTGCCAGCAGCTCCGGGGCATACAATGAGCAGTTCTTC. Translation: CASSSGAYNEQFF.

The V gene is TRBV7-6, the J gene TRBJ1-5; D gene uncertain. Per germline, CDR1 SGHVS and CDR2 FNYEAQ. CDR3 length: 13 residues. V was trimmed by 5 bases and J by 3 bases, leaving 8 bases between them. The CDR3 coding sequence is TGTGCCAGCAGCCCCCGGCCCAATCAGCCCCAGCATTTT. This gives the protein CASSPRPNQPQHF.

The rearrangement links TRBV29-1 to TRBJ2-4, with 11 bases matching TRBD1. The CDR3 runs 12 residues. V was pared by 7 bases and J by 8 bases, with 4 bases of the junction left unmatched. From germline, CDR1 is SQVTM and CDR2 ANQGSEA. For the CDR3, the DNA is TGCAGCGCCGGACAGGGGGCCGACATTCAGTACTTC. It yields the protein CSAGQGADIQYF.

The V gene is TRBV4-1, the J gene TRBJ1-2, with D tentatively TRBD1 (6 bases). Germline-derived CDR1 and CDR2 are MGHRA and YSYEKL. The CDR3 runs to 14 residues. The germline V and J ends were trimmed by 1 base and 8 bases, with 14 bases remaining between them. CDR3 protein: CASSQVGGRRGYTF. CDR3 DNA: TGCGCCAGCAGCCAAGTCGGGGGGCGTCGGGGCTACACCTTC.

The rearrangement links TRBV5-1 to TRBJ2-7; the D gene is possibly TRBD1 (6 bases). CDR1 and CDR2 (germline): SGHRS, YFSETQ. V was shortened by 4 bases and J by 2 bases, with 13 bases between the two germline ends. The CDR3 totals 14 residues. This CDR3 is CASSLQTGPYEQYF. CDR3 sequence (DNA): TGCGCCAGCAGCCTACAGACAGGCCCCTACGAGCAGTACTTC.

This chain connects TRBV5-6 to TRBJ1-5; D is perhaps TRBD1 (5 bases). Trimming stripped 2 bases from V and 1 base from J, with 10 bases between. The CDR3 runs 15 residues. CDR1 is SGHDT, CDR2 YYEEEE, per germline. CDR3 in amino acids: CASSLGRQSNQPQHF. The CDR3 coding sequence is TGTGCCAGCAGCTTAGGAAGACAGAGCAATCAGCCCCAGCATTTT.

The chain is built from TRBV10-2 and TRBJ2-2; a weak D match, TRBD1 (6 bases). Germline V gives CDR1 WSHSY, CDR2 SAAADI. This CDR3 region has 14 residues. The ends were cut back, 3 bases at V and 6 bases at J, with 11 bases in the middle. The DNA of the CDR3 is TGCGCCAGCAGTGACCTGGACAGCCCCGGGGAGCTGTTTTTT. Its translation: CASSDLDSPGELFF.

This clone turned up a few times. The V and J genes are TRBV7-9 and TRBJ1-5; D is undetermined. CDR3 size: 14 residues. CDR1 and CDR2 from the germline V gene are SEHNR and FQNEAQ (reference sequence). V lost 5 bases, J lost 0 bases, and 8 bases lay in between. CDR3: CASSRAYSNQPQHF. The CDR3 bases are TGTGCCAGCAGCAGAGCGTATAGCAATCAGCCCCAGCATTTT.

Here the CDR3 reads CASSLVRPSTDTQYF. Written as DNA, the CDR3 is TGTGCCAGCAGCTTAGTTAGGCCTAGCACAGATACGCAGTATTTT. The chain links TRBV11-2 to TRBJ2-3, with no clear D. The germline V gene encodes CDR1 SGHAT and CDR2 FQNNGV. The CDR3 length is 15 residues. V was pared by 1 base and J by 0 bases, with 8 bases between.

The chain uses TRBV4-2 and TRBJ2-7, with 10 bases matching TRBD2. The CDR3 totals 15 residues. Germline V gene data show CDR1 as LGHNA and CDR2 as YNFKEQ. The V and J ends lost 0 bases and 5 bases, in that order; junction bases with no gene match: 4. The CDR3 nucleotides read TGTGCCAGCAGCCAAGATGGGACTAGCGTAGACGAGCAGTACTTC. Translation gives CASSQDGTSVDEQYF.